These T cell receptor beta chains were read from a single sample in a study of CD8+ T cells in alopecia areata. Produced via immunoSEQ multiplex PCR; TCRdb's table is partial and in-frame only. The sample shows 120,000 or so clones, less than 75% of them seen only once. The material sequenced was CD8+ T cells sorted from blood, taken at week 4, from a patient treated with tofacitinib. These TCRs come from a human donor with alopecia areata. CDR3s include the opening cysteine and the closing phenylalanine or tryptophan. The order of the fields is CDR3 length, D gene, V gene, clone size, J gene, CDR3 protein, CDR3 DNA. D genes are given only for firm matches. The size entry is marked missing in some rows and otherwise reads once, few, many or a size class.

CDR3 length: 16; D gene: TRBD2; V gene: TRBV9; clone size: -; J gene: TRBJ2-7; CDR3 protein: CASSVAGLAGEYEQYF; CDR3 DNA: TGTGCCAGCAGCGTAGCAGGGCTAGCGGGGGAATACGAGCAGTACTTC
CDR3 length: 14; D gene: -; V gene: TRBV27; clone size: -; J gene: TRBJ1-5; CDR3 protein: CASSNRGENQPQHF; CDR3 DNA: TGTGCCAGCAGCAATAGGGGGGAAAATCAGCCCCAGCATTTT
CDR3 length: 16; D gene: TRBD1; V gene: TRBV7-9; clone size: -; J gene: TRBJ2-7; CDR3 protein: CASSSQGALVGYEQYF; CDR3 DNA: TGTGCCAGCAGCTCACAGGGGGCCCTTGTAGGATACGAGCAGTACTTC
CDR3 length: 17; D gene: -; V gene: TRBV7-2; clone size: -; J gene: TRBJ2-4; CDR3 protein: CASSPRTAAEVKNIQYF; CDR3 DNA: TGTGCCAGCAGCCCTAGAACGGCTGCGGAGGTCAAAAACATTCAGTACTTC
CDR3 length: 14; D gene: TRBD2; V gene: TRBV11-2; clone size: -; J gene: TRBJ2-5; CDR3 protein: CASSPAGGEETQYF; CDR3 DNA: TGTGCCAGCAGCCCGGCCGGGGGGGAAGAGACCCAGTACTTC
CDR3 length: 14; D gene: TRBD2; V gene: TRBV6-5; clone size: -; J gene: TRBJ2-3; CDR3 protein: CASTPGTSGGPEYF; CDR3 DNA: TGTGCCAGCACCCCCGGGACTAGCGGGGGGCCTGAGTATTTT
CDR3 length: 14; D gene: -; V gene: TRBV29-1; clone size: few; J gene: TRBJ2-1; CDR3 protein: CSVEADWAYNEQFF; CDR3 DNA: TGCAGCGTTGAAGCAGATTGGGCTTACAATGAGCAGTTCTTC
CDR3 length: 13; D gene: -; V gene: TRBV7-9; clone size: few; J gene: TRBJ1-2; CDR3 protein: CASGRPELWGYTF; CDR3 DNA: TGTGCCAGCGGAAGACCCGAACTATGGGGCTACACCTTC
CDR3 length: 14; D gene: -; V gene: TRBV30; clone size: -; J gene: TRBJ2-7; CDR3 protein: CAWSPEAGTYEQYF; CDR3 DNA: TGTGCCTGGAGTCCTGAAGCGGGGACATACGAGCAGTACTTC
CDR3 length: 14; D gene: -; V gene: TRBV29-1; clone size: -; J gene: TRBJ1-2; CDR3 protein: CSVEDWGQGDGYTF; CDR3 DNA: TGCAGCGTTGAAGATTGGGGGCAGGGCGATGGCTACACCTTC
CDR3 length: 16; D gene: -; V gene: TRBV19; clone size: -; J gene: TRBJ2-1; CDR3 protein: CASSIPAATEYNEQFF; CDR3 DNA: TGTGCCAGTAGTATACCGGCCGCGACAGAGTACAATGAGCAGTTCTTC
CDR3 length: 14; D gene: TRBD1; V gene: TRBV29-1; clone size: few; J gene: TRBJ2-7; CDR3 protein: CSVETTGSSYEQYF; CDR3 DNA: TGCAGCGTTGAAACGACAGGGAGCTCCTACGAGCAGTACTTC
CDR3 length: 17; D gene: TRBD2; V gene: TRBV12-5; clone size: -; J gene: TRBJ2-6; CDR3 protein: CASAPTSGGLGANVLTF; CDR3 DNA: TGTGCTAGTGCCCCGACTAGCGGGGGGTTGGGGGCCAACGTCCTGACTTTC
CDR3 length: 15; D gene: TRBD1; V gene: TRBV7-6; clone size: few; J gene: TRBJ2-5; CDR3 protein: CASSFPGQGVPTQYF; CDR3 DNA: TGTGCCAGCAGCTTTCCGGGACAGGGGGTTCCGACCCAGTACTTC
CDR3 length: 14; D gene: -; V gene: TRBV30; clone size: -; J gene: TRBJ2-7; CDR3 protein: CAWNTGGTGYEQYF; CDR3 DNA: TGTGCCTGGAACACGGGTGGAACCGGCTACGAGCAGTACTTC
CDR3 length: 15; D gene: TRBD1; V gene: TRBV4-1; clone size: -; J gene: TRBJ2-7; CDR3 protein: CASSQVRTGLYEQYF; CDR3 DNA: TGCGCCAGCAGCCAAGTTCGGACAGGCCTCTACGAGCAGTACTTC
CDR3 length: 14; D gene: -; V gene: TRBV27; clone size: -; J gene: TRBJ1-5; CDR3 protein: CASSLGPGNQPQHF; CDR3 DNA: TGTGCCAGCAGTTTAGGTCCAGGAAATCAGCCCCAGCATTTT
CDR3 length: 15; D gene: -; V gene: TRBV7-9; clone size: -; J gene: TRBJ2-3; CDR3 protein: CASSLGGSATDTQYF; CDR3 DNA: TGTGCCAGCAGCTTAGGAGGGTCAGCCACAGATACGCAGTATTTT
CDR3 length: 13; D gene: TRBD1; V gene: TRBV6-5; clone size: few; J gene: TRBJ2-7; CDR3 protein: CASMTGGGYEQYF; CDR3 DNA: TGTGCCAGCATGACAGGGGGCGGTTACGAGCAGTACTTC
CDR3 length: 14; D gene: TRBD1; V gene: TRBV27; clone size: -; J gene: TRBJ1-2; CDR3 protein: CASRGTDRRRGYTF; CDR3 DNA: TGTGCCAGCAGGGGAACGGACAGGCGCCGAGGCTACACCTTC
CDR3 length: 15; D gene: -; V gene: TRBV6-5; clone size: -; J gene: TRBJ1-5; CDR3 protein: CASSSGHPKRQPQHF; CDR3 DNA: TGTGCCAGCAGTTCGGGACACCCGAAACGTCAGCCCCAGCATTTT
CDR3 length: 14; D gene: TRBD2; V gene: TRBV27; clone size: -; J gene: TRBJ2-7; CDR3 protein: CASSTRGGIREQYF; CDR3 DNA: TGTGCCAGCAGCACGCGGGGGGGCATCCGCGAGCAGTACTTC
CDR3 length: 12; D gene: -; V gene: TRBV6-5; clone size: -; J gene: TRBJ1-1; CDR3 protein: CASSYSGRESFF; CDR3 DNA: TGTGCCAGCAGTTACTCTGGCAGGGAATCTTTCTTT
CDR3 length: 15; D gene: -; V gene: TRBV4-1; clone size: few; J gene: TRBJ1-1; CDR3 protein: CASSQEQGVNTEAFF; CDR3 DNA: TGCGCCAGCAGCCAAGAACAGGGAGTTAACACTGAAGCTTTCTTT
CDR3 length: 12; D gene: -; V gene: TRBV30; clone size: -; J gene: TRBJ1-6; CDR3 protein: CAWTDGNSPLHF; CDR3 DNA: TGTGCCTGGACAGACGGTAATTCACCCCTCCACTTT
CDR3 length: 14; D gene: -; V gene: TRBV5-4; clone size: few; J gene: TRBJ2-7; CDR3 protein: CASSPLDGAHEQYF; CDR3 DNA: TGTGCCAGCAGCCCCCTGGACGGAGCACACGAGCAGTACTTC
CDR3 length: 14; D gene: TRBD1; V gene: TRBV7-9; clone size: once; J gene: TRBJ1-6; CDR3 protein: CASSKDRGGSPLHF; CDR3 DNA: TGTGCCAGCAGCAAGGACAGGGGAGGTTCACCCCTCCACTTT
CDR3 length: 14; D gene: -; V gene: TRBV13; clone size: -; J gene: TRBJ2-1; CDR3 protein: CASSIQAGYNEQFF; CDR3 DNA: TGTGCCAGCAGCATCCAAGCGGGTTACAATGAGCAGTTCTTC
CDR3 length: 12; D gene: -; V gene: TRBV29-1; clone size: -; J gene: TRBJ2-2; CDR3 protein: CSVRNLGGELFF; CDR3 DNA: TGCAGCGTGAGGAATTTAGGCGGGGAGCTGTTTTTT
CDR3 length: 12; D gene: -; V gene: TRBV15; clone size: -; J gene: TRBJ1-1; CDR3 protein: CATSRGYEEAFF; CDR3 DNA: TGTGCCACCAGCAGAGGTTACGAAGAAGCTTTCTTT
CDR3 length: 14; D gene: TRBD1; V gene: TRBV30; clone size: -; J gene: TRBJ2-3; CDR3 protein: CAWSIGTVKDTQYF; CDR3 DNA: TGTGCCTGGAGCATTGGGACAGTCAAAGATACGCAGTATTTT
CDR3 length: 11; D gene: -; V gene: TRBV29-1; clone size: -; J gene: TRBJ1-1; CDR3 protein: CSVQRNTEAFF; CDR3 DNA: TGCAGCGTCCAGCGGAACACTGAAGCTTTCTTT
CDR3 length: 16; D gene: TRBD2; V gene: TRBV29-1; clone size: few; J gene: TRBJ2-1; CDR3 protein: CSVEPSGGLPYNEQFF; CDR3 DNA: TGCAGCGTTGAGCCTAGCGGGGGCCTCCCCTACAATGAGCAGTTCTTC
CDR3 length: 16; D gene: -; V gene: TRBV7-9; clone size: -; J gene: TRBJ2-5; CDR3 protein: CASSSEGPQYQETQYF; CDR3 DNA: TGTGCCAGCAGCTCCGAAGGGCCGCAGTACCAAGAGACCCAGTACTTC
CDR3 length: 17; D gene: TRBD2; V gene: TRBV7-9; clone size: -; J gene: TRBJ2-5; CDR3 protein: CASSFISGGAPKETQYF; CDR3 DNA: TGTGCCAGCAGCTTCATTAGCGGGGGGGCCCCAAAAGAGACCCAGTACTTC
CDR3 length: 13; D gene: -; V gene: TRBV30; clone size: -; J gene: TRBJ2-7; CDR3 protein: CAWSIGDSYEQYF; CDR3 DNA: TGTGCCTGGAGTATAGGGGACTCCTACGAGCAGTACTTC
CDR3 length: 11; D gene: -; V gene: TRBV29-1; clone size: -; J gene: TRBJ2-1; CDR3 protein: CSVEGRNEQFF; CDR3 DNA: TGCAGCGTTGAAGGACGAAATGAGCAGTTCTTC
CDR3 length: 11; D gene: -; V gene: TRBV29-1; clone size: -; J gene: TRBJ2-4; CDR3 protein: CSVRGERAQYF; CDR3 DNA: TGCAGCGTAAGGGGGGAACGGGCTCAGTACTTC
CDR3 length: 13; D gene: -; V gene: TRBV30; clone size: -; J gene: TRBJ1-1; CDR3 protein: CAWSSMGNTEAFF; CDR3 DNA: TGTGCCTGGAGTAGTATGGGGAACACTGAAGCTTTCTTT
CDR3 length: 14; D gene: -; V gene: TRBV7-9; clone size: -; J gene: TRBJ2-3; CDR3 protein: CASSLPRATDTQYF; CDR3 DNA: TGTGCCAGCAGCTTACCCAGGGCCACAGATACGCAGTATTTT